This T cell receptor (beta chain) was observed in a study of a mutant IDH1 vaccine in newly diagnosed glioma. The CDR3 runs 11 residues. The germline gives CDR1 SGHNT, CDR2 YYREEE (reference sequence). V lost 2 bases to trimming and J lost 16 bases, with 13 bases between them. Time point: week 35, safety follow-up. Topical imiquimod accompanied each vaccine dose, which consisted of 300 ug of mutant IDH1 20-mer peptide. Sequencing was performed with immunoSEQ multiplex PCR; in TCRdb, only in-frame clones are kept and a portion is missing. The sample lists some 42,000 clones; around 83% were seen once. Of note for this clone: The antigen remains unidentified.

This material consisted of PBMCs, taken from a glioma patient whose treatment included an IDH1 peptide vaccine. The TCR originated in a woman in her 50s with glioma. The chain carries TRBV5-4 and TRBJ2-1, with D perhaps matching TRBD1 (5 bases). Written as DNA, the CDR3 is TGTGCCAGCAGCTTTGAACAGGATCTATTCTTC. This gives the protein CASSFEQDLFF.